These T cell receptor beta chains were read from a single sample in a study of T cells in Graves' hyperthyroidism and ophthalmopathy. MiXCR was run by TCRdb on the multiplex PCR reads, yielding one entry per CDR3 protein. The repertoire holds more than 500,000 distinct CDR3 sequences, with more than 15% as singletons. Sequencing was carried out using blood. The receptor set was obtained from a woman aged 30 to 39 with Graves' ophthalmopathy. The CDR3 runs from the conserved cysteine through the conserved F or W. D genes are given only for firm matches. Clone size appears in some rows only: once, few, many, or a class for an expanded clone.

clone_size j_call d_call v_call cdr3_aa cdr3_nt
NA TRBJ2-4 TRBD1 TRBV18 CASSPQGGRIAKNIQYF TGTGCCAGCTCACCTCAAGGGGGCCGAATAGCCAAAAACATTCAGTACTTC
many TRBJ2-7 TRBD2 TRBV28 CASSSELAGTSYEQYF TGTGCCAGCAGTTCCGAACTAGCGGGAACTTCCTACGAGCAGTACTTC
NA TRBJ1-4 NA TRBV10-3 CAISDEQLKTSNEKLFF TGTGCCATCAGTGACGAACAGCTCAAAACCTCTAATGAAAAACTGTTTTTT
few TRBJ2-7 TRBD2 TRBV7-9 CASSLWSGRGVTEQYF TGTGCCAGCAGCCTCTGGAGCGGGAGAGGAGTTACCGAGCAGTACTTC
few TRBJ1-1 NA TRBV19 CAASARFGRTEAFF TGTGCCGCCTCGGCTAGATTCGGTAGAACTGAAGCTTTCTTT
few TRBJ2-7 NA TRBV6-2/TRBV6-3 CASSPPQYEQYF TGTGCCAGCAGTCCACCTCAATACGAGCAGTACTTC
many TRBJ2-1 TRBD2 TRBV7-9 CASSSGTRYDYNEQFF TGTGCCAGCAGCTCCGGGACTAGATACGACTACAATGAGCAGTTCTTC
few TRBJ2-1 TRBD1 TRBV6-1 CASSPRQGHEQFF TGTGCCAGCAGTCCCCGACAGGGGCATGAGCAGTTCTTC
few TRBJ1-5 NA TRBV20-1 CSARDVSGQPQHF TGCAGTGCTAGAGATGTTTCCGGACAGCCCCAGCATTTT
NA TRBJ2-5 NA TRBV11-1 CASNNPTRAQETQYF TGTGCCAGCAACAACCCCACCCGTGCTCAAGAGACCCAGTACTTC
many TRBJ1-1 NA TRBV6-2/TRBV6-3 CASSYDGVTEAFF TGTGCCAGCAGTTATGACGGTGTCACTGAAGCTTTCTTT
NA TRBJ1-1 NA TRBV4-3 CASSQDLGRDTEAFF TGCGCCAGCAGCCAAGACTTGGGGCGCGACACTGAAGCTTTCTTT
few TRBJ2-3 TRBD2 TRBV10-3 CAIRSPGLGRTDTQYF TGTGCCATCAGGAGTCCGGGACTAGGGCGCACAGATACGCAGTATTTT
few TRBJ2-2 NA TRBV5-1 CASSLGDYTGELFF TGCGCCAGCAGCTTGGGAGATTACACCGGGGAGCTGTTTTTT
many TRBJ2-7 TRBD2 TRBV12-3/TRBV12-4 CASSFAGASYEQYF TGTGCCAGCAGTTTTGCGGGAGCGAGCTACGAGCAGTACTTC
many TRBJ1-5 NA TRBV29-1 CSVVGNSNQPQHF TGCAGCGTTGTAGGCAATAGCAATCAGCCCCAGCATTTT
many TRBJ1-1 NA TRBV6-2/TRBV6-3 CASSRTVSRAFF TGTGCCAGCAGTAGGACGGTATCGAGAGCTTTCTTT
NA TRBJ1-2 NA TRBV29-1 CSVTRGDRSGYTF TGCAGCGTTACCCGCGGGGACCGATCGGGCTACACCTTC
NA TRBJ2-2 NA TRBV25-1 CASTLGPNTGELFF TGTGCCAGCACTCTGGGACCGAACACCGGGGAGCTGTTTTTT
many TRBJ2-7 NA TRBV5-1 CASSLDSVGGAEEQYF TGCGCCAGCAGCTTGGATTCGGTTGGGGGCGCGGAAGAGCAGTACTTC
many TRBJ2-3 TRBD2 TRBV7-9 CASSFQAGGVTDTQYF TGTGCCAGCAGCTTCCAAGCGGGAGGTGTGACAGATACGCAGTATTTT
NA TRBJ2-1 NA TRBV2 CASSQGGGFEQFF TGTGCCAGCAGTCAAGGAGGAGGTTTTGAGCAGTTCTTC
NA TRBJ2-1 NA TRBV10-2 CASSGEGGDNEQFF TGCGCCAGCAGCGGGGAGGGGGGAGACAATGAGCAGTTCTTC
few TRBJ2-5 NA TRBV30 CAWSVVKGGLIYQETQYF TGTGCCTGGAGCGTTGTTAAAGGGGGTCTCATTTACCAAGAGACCCAGTACTTC
many TRBJ1-2 NA TRBV11-2 CASSLGLSTYGYTF TGTGCCAGCAGCTTAGGGTTGTCAACCTATGGCTACACCTTC
many TRBJ2-5 NA TRBV18 CASSPPTGNQETQYF TGTGCCAGCTCACCACCGACAGGAAACCAAGAGACCCAGTACTTC
NA TRBJ1-5 NA TRBV11-1 CASSFWTESNQPQHF TGTGCCAGCAGCTTCTGGACAGAAAGCAATCAGCCCCAGCATTTT
many TRBJ2-1 NA TRBV20-1 CSARGVRGLSYNEQFF TGCAGTGCTAGGGGCGTGCGGGGCCTATCCTACAATGAGCAGTTCTTC
NA TRBJ2-1 NA TRBV20-1 CSARRRYNEQFF TGCAGTGCTAGAAGGCGGTACAATGAGCAGTTCTTC
many TRBJ2-4 NA TRBV28 CASIPQGNRDIQYF TGTGCCAGCATACCACAGGGAAATCGAGACATTCAGTACTTC
many TRBJ2-7 NA TRBV2 CASRPLTASSYEQYF TGTGCCAGCAGGCCTCTCACCGCGAGCTCCTACGAGCAGTACTTC
NA TRBJ2-3 NA TRBV10-1 CASNADSNTQYF TGCGCCAGCAATGCGGATTCGAATACGCAGTATTTT
many TRBJ1-4 NA TRBV28 CASSPGPGREKLFF TGTGCCAGCAGTCCCGGACCTGGGCGGGAAAAACTGTTTTTT
few TRBJ1-1 NA TRBV30 CAWSVLGDGAFF TGTGCCTGGAGTGTACTTGGGGATGGTGCTTTCTTT
many TRBJ1-1 NA TRBV12-3/TRBV12-4 CASSLKEDTEAFF TGTGCCAGCAGTTTAAAAGAGGATACTGAAGCTTTCTTT
NA TRBJ2-7 TRBD1 TRBV28 CASSPQTGLGEQYF TGTGCCAGCAGTCCTCAGACAGGGCTCGGCGAGCAGTACTTC
many TRBJ2-7 TRBD1 TRBV30 CAWSQGTGFAEQYF TGTGCCTGGAGTCAAGGGACAGGGTTCGCCGAGCAGTACTTC
NA TRBJ2-7 NA TRBV2 CASSEYMEQYF TGTGCCAGCAGTGAATATATGGAGCAGTACTTC
few TRBJ2-2 NA TRBV12-3/TRBV12-4 CASNSIQTEGRELFF TGTGCCAGCAATTCAATCCAGACAGAAGGGAGGGAGCTGTTTTTT
many TRBJ2-1 TRBD2 TRBV9 CASSVEPGGPGNEQFF TGTGCCAGCAGCGTAGAACCGGGAGGGCCGGGGAATGAGCAGTTCTTC
many TRBJ2-5 TRBD1 TRBV6-2/TRBV6-3 CASGGQGAWETQYF TGTGCCAGCGGGGGACAGGGGGCCTGGGAGACCCAGTACTTC